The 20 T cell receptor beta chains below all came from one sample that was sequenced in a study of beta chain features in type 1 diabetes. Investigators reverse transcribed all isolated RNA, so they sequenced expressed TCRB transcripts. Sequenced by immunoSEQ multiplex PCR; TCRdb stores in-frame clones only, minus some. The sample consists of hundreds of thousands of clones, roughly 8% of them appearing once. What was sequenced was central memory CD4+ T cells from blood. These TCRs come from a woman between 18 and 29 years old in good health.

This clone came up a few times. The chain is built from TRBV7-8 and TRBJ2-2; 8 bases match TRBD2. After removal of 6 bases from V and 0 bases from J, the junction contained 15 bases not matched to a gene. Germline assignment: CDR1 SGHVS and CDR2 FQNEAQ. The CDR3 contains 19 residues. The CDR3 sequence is CASRRPGLEFASNTGELFF. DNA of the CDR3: TGTGCCAGCAGGCGTCCGGGACTAGAATTCGCCTCGAACACCGGGGAGCTGTTTTTT.

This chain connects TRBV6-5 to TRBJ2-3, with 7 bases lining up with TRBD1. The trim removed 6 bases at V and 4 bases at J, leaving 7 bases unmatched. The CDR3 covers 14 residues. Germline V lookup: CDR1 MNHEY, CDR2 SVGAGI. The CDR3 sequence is CASRNRGEADTQYF. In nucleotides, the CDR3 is TGTGCCAGCAGAAACAGGGGCGAAGCAGATACGCAGTATTTT.

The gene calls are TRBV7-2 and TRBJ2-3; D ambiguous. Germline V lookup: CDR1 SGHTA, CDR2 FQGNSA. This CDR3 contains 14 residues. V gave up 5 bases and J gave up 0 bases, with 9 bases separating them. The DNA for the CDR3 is TGTGCCAGCAGCCCCCGTCAGAGCACAGATACGCAGTATTTT. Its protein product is CASSPRQSTDTQYF.

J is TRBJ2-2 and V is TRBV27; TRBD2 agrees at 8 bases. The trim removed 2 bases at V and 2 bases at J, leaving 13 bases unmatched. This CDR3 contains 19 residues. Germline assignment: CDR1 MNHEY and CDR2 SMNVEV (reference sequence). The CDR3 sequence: CASSLGPDFSGTNTGELFF. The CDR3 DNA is TGTGCCAGCAGTTTAGGGCCCGACTTTAGCGGGACAAACACCGGGGAGCTGTTTTTT.

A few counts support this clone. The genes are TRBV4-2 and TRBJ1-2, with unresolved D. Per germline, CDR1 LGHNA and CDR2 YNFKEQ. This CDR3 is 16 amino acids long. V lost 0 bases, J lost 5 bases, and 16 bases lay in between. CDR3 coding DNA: TGTGCCAGCAGCCAAGATGAGGCCACCAAACCTTATGGCTACACCTTC. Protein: CASSQDEATKPYGYTF.

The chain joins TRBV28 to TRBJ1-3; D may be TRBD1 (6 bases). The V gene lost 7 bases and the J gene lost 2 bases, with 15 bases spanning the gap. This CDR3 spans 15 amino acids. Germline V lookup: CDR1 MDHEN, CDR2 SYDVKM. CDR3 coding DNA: TGTGCCAGCACAGAAGTTAACAGGGCTGGAAACACCATATATTTT. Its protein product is CASTEVNRAGNTIYF.

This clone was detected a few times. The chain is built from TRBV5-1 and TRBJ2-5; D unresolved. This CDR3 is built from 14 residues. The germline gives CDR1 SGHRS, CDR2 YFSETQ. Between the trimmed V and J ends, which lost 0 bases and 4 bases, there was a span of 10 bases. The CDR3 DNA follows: TGCGCCAGCAGCTTGGCGGCCATAGGAGAGACCCAGTACTTC. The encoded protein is CASSLAAIGETQYF. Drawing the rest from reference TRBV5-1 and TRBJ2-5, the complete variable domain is KAGVTQTPRYLIKTRGQQVTLSCSPISGHRSVSWYQQTPGQGLQFLFEYFSETQRNKGNFPGRFSGRQFSNSRSEMNVSTLELGDSALYLCASSLAAIGETQYFGPGTRLLVL.

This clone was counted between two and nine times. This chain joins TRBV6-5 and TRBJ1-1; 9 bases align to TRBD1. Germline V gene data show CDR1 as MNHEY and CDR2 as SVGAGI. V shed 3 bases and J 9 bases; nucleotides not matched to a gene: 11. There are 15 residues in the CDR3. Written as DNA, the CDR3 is TGTGCCAGCAGTTATACGGACAGGGGTGCTGGACAAGCTTTCTTT. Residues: CASSYTDRGAGQAFF.

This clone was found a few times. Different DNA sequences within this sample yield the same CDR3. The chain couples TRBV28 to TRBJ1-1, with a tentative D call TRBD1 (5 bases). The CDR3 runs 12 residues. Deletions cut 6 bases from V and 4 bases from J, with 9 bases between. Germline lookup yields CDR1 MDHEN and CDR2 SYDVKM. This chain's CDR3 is CASRSGGTEAFF. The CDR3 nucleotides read TGTGCCAGCAGGTCCGGGGGCACTGAAGCTTTCTTT.

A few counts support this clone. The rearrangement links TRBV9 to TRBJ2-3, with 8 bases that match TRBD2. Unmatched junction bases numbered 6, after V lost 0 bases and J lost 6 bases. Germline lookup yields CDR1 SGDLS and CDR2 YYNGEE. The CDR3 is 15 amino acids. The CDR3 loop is CASSVAGGPGDTQYF. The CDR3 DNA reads TGTGCCAGCAGCGTAGCGGGAGGGCCCGGGGATACGCAGTATTTT.

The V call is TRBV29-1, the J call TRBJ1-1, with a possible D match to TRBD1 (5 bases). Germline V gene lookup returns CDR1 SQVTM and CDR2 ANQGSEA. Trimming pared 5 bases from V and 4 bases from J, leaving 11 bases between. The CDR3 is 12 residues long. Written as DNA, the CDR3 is TGCAGCGTTCATGGGGGGATCACTGAAGCTTTCTTT. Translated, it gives CSVHGGITEAFF.

The CDR3, as DNA: TGTGCCAGCAGTTTCGGGGGTTGGGATCAGCCCCAGCATTTT. Encoded protein: CASSFGGWDQPQHF. This chain uses TRBV27 with TRBJ1-5, with D possibly matching TRBD1 (5 bases). Germline CDR1 MNHEY, CDR2 SMNVEV (reference sequence). The CDR3 contains 14 residues. V was shortened by 3 bases and J by 5 bases, with 11 bases between the two germline ends.

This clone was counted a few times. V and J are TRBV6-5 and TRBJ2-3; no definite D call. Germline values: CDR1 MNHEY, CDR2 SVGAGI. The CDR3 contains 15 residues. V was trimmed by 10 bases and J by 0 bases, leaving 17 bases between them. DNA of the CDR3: TGTGCCACTACCTTAGGGTCTACTAGCACAGATACGCAGTATTTT. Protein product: CATTLGSTSTDTQYF.

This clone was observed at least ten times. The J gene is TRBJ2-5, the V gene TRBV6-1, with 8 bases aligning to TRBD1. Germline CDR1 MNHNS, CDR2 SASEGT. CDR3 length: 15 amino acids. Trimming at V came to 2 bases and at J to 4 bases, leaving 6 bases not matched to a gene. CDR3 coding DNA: TGTGCCAGCAGTGAATATTCAGGGGGCGGAGAGACCCAGTACTTC. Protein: CASSEYSGGGETQYF.

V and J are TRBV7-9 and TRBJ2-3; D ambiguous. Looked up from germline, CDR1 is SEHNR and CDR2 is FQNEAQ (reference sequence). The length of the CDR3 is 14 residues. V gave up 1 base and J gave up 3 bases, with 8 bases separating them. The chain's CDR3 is CASSLGRATDTQYF. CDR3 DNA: TGTGCCAGCAGCTTAGGTCGCGCTACAGATACGCAGTATTTT.

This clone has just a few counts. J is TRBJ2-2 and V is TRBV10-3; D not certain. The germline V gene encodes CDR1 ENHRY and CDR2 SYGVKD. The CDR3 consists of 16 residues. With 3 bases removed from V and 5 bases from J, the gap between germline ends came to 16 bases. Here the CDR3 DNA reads TGTGCCATCAGTGAAAGAGGCACGACTCGAACCGGGGAGCTGTTTTTT. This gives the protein CAISERGTTRTGELFF.

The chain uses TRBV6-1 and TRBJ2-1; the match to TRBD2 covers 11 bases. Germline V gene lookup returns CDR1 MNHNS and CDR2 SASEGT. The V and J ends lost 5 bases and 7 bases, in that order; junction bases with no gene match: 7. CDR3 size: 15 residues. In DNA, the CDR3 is TGTGCCAGCAGTCCAACTAGCGGGAGCAGGAATGAGCAGTTCTTC. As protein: CASSPTSGSRNEQFF.

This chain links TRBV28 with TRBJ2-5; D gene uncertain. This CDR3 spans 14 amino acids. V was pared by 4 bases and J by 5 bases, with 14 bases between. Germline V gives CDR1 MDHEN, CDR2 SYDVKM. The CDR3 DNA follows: TGTGCCAGCAGTTGGGCCCCTCCGCGGGAGACCCAGTACTTC. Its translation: CASSWAPPRETQYF.

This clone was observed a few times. The CDR3 DNA reads TGCGCCAGCAGCTTGGCCCGGACAGGACGCGATGGCTACACCTTC. Translation: CASSLARTGRDGYTF. This chain uses TRBV5-1 with TRBJ1-2; 7 nucleotides line up with TRBD1. Germline CDR1 is SGHRS and CDR2 is YFSETQ. CDR3 length: 15 residues. Losses at the gene ends were 0 bases for V and 6 bases for J; bases not matched to a gene: 8.

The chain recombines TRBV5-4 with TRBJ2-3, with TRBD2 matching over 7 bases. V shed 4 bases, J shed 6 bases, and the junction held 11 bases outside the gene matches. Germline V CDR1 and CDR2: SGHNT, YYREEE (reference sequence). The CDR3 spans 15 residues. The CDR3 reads CASSRGGGALDTQYF. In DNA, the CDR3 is TGTGCCAGCAGCCGCGGCGGGGGAGCATTGGATACGCAGTATTTT.